Listed here are 10 T cell receptor beta chains from one sample, sequenced in a study of breast tumors, draining lymph nodes, adjacent tissues. Using its own MiXCR run on the multiplex PCR reads, TCRdb lists one record per CDR3 protein. Of 70,000 to 95,000 distinct CDR3 sequences listed, about 21% are singletons. Axillary draining lymph nodes of breast cancer patients supplied the node samples. The sequencing sample was made of axillary lymph node tissue. Every receptor here comes from a female donor with breast cancer. Some clones in this sample may be carry-over from other donors' samples.

This clonotype was seen at least ten times. The genes are TRBV12-3 or TRBV12-4 and TRBJ1-2; TRBD1 might be the D (6 bases). Trimming removed 5 bases at V and 6 bases at J, with 16 bases between. The CDR3 spans 14 residues. The chain's CDR3 is CASSPYLQGNGYTF. CDR3 DNA: TGTGCCAGCAGTCCCTATTTACAGGGCAATGGCTACACCTTC.

This clonotype has a count of ten or more. The CDR3 protein is CASSPGLGAGTQYF. The CDR3 coding sequence is TGTGCCAGCAGCCCTGGGCTGGGGGCCGGGACCCAGTACTTC. V gene TRBV7-3 combines with J gene TRBJ2-5; TRBD1 is a possible D gene (6 bases). V dropped 5 bases and J dropped 7 bases, with 17 bases sitting between them. The CDR3 is made up of 14 amino acids. Germline V gene lookup returns CDR1 SGHTA and CDR2 FQGTGA.

Many counts were recorded for this clonotype. The chain combines TRBV6-2 or TRBV6-3 with TRBJ2-3; D may be TRBD2 (6 bases). Germline CDR1 and CDR2: MNHEY and SVGEGT. V dropped 5 bases and J dropped 0 bases, with 15 bases sitting between them. The CDR3 loop spans 16 amino acids. The CDR3 sequence is CASSVFGSPSTDTQYF. In DNA form, the CDR3 reads TGTGCCAGCAGTGTCTTCGGGAGCCCTAGCACAGATACGCAGTATTTT.

This clonotype has ten or more counts. This rearrangement joins TRBV29-1 to TRBJ2-3; the match to TRBD2 covers 14 bases. The CDR3 consists of 19 residues. Germline lookup yields CDR1 SQVTM and CDR2 ANQGSEA. J gave up 4 bases and V 3 bases, and 15 bases lay outside the gene matches. CDR3 amino acids: CSVEERELTSGRVSDTQYF. The CDR3 DNA sequence: TGCAGCGTTGAGGAGAGGGAGCTGACTAGCGGGAGGGTCTCAGATACGCAGTATTTT.

The chain recombines TRBV6-1 with TRBJ1-3, with no clear D. The CDR3 sequence is 17 residues long. Per germline, CDR1 MNHNS and CDR2 SASEGT. The V end was cut by 9 bases, the J end by 2 bases, with 23 bases between. This CDR3 reads CARIRRGRGDTGNTIYF. The CDR3 nucleotides are TGTGCCAGAATCCGAAGAGGACGGGGTGATACTGGAAACACCATATATTTT.

The sample holds many counts of this clonotype. The V and J genes are TRBV6-1 and TRBJ1-4; the D is unclear. Germline V lookup: CDR1 MNHNS, CDR2 SASEGT. The V gene lost 4 bases and the J gene lost 13 bases, with 16 bases spanning the gap. This CDR3 comprises 13 residues. The CDR3 nucleotides are TGTGCCAGCAGTGGGGGTAAAAGAAAAGGACTGTTTTTT. Amino acid sequence: CASSGGKRKGLFF.

Regarding this clonotype: With a much larger clone just one base away, this may be a read error. This chain connects TRBV7-2 to TRBJ1-5; D remains ambiguous. Germline V gene sequence: CDR1 SGHTA, CDR2 FQGNSA. This CDR3 is 15 amino acids long. V lost 3 bases and J 3 bases, leaving 12 bases between the germline ends. Here the CDR3 reads CASSFSSQDNQPQHF. In DNA, the CDR3 is TGTGCCAGCAGCTTTAGTTCCCAAGACAATCAGCCCCAGCATTTT.

This clonotype occurred many times. This rearrangement joins TRBV4-1 to TRBJ1-3; the D is unclear. Between the trimmed V and J ends, which lost 1 base and 0 bases, there was a span of 7 bases. The germline V gene encodes CDR1 MGHRA and CDR2 YSYEKL. This CDR3 contains 15 residues. The chain's CDR3 is CASSQVLTSGNTIYF. The CDR3 DNA reads as TGCGCCAGCAGCCAAGTCCTTACCTCTGGAAACACCATATATTTT.

The table lists this clonotype with many counts. V usage is TRBV7-2 and J usage is TRBJ1-5; D not resolved. This CDR3 contains 16 residues. Germline loops: CDR1 SGHTA, CDR2 FQGNSA. V was trimmed by 3 bases and J by 0 bases, leaving 12 bases between them. DNA of the CDR3: TGTGCCAGCAGCTTGTCGACGGGGTTTAGCAATCAGCCCCAGCATTTT. Translation: CASSLSTGFSNQPQHF.

This clonotype was seen many times. The V and J genes are TRBV20-1 and TRBJ2-7; no firm D call. V was trimmed by 7 bases and J by 3 bases, leaving 7 bases between them. Germline V lookup: CDR1 DFQATT, CDR2 SNEGSKA (reference sequence). The CDR3 sequence is 10 residues long. CDR3 bases: TGCAGTGGTGAGCTCTACGAGCAGTACTTC. Its protein product is CSGELYEQYF.